The present entry profiles one T cell receptor beta chain with its context. What it binds is not known. Congenital heart defects were the reason for the corrective surgery that the donors, healthy Finnish infants, were having. During surgery, about 0.5-1 mL peripheral blood was drawn from four of eight donors. Genomic DNA was extracted from every available blood leukocyte. The data stem from a study of human thymus T cells. Study-wide results and limits: Thymic and blood repertoires appeared to carry a bias in their V and J gene usage.

The table came from immunoSEQ multiplex PCR; TCRdb's copy has only in-frame clones and leaves some out. This sample has about 46,000 clones, with around 93% found just once. Germline V gene sequence: CDR1 GTSNPN, CDR2 SVGIG (reference sequence). CDR3 length: 11 residues. V shed 5 bases and J shed 5 bases, with 8 bases lying between them. This TCR was recovered from a girl less than two years old with a congenital heart defect but otherwise immunologically healthy. The V gene is TRBV30, the J gene TRBJ2-3; D might be TRBD1 (6 bases). The sequencing input was blood. Written as DNA, the CDR3 is TGTGCCTGGGCAGGGGAAGATACGCAGTATTTT. Its translation: CAWAGEDTQYF.